A selection of T cell receptor beta chains follows, all from one sample in a study of T cell responses to AZD1222 COVID-19 vaccine. The table came from immunoSEQ multiplex PCR; TCRdb's copy has only in-frame clones and leaves some out. The table shows about 160,000 clones, with 80% to 95% occurring only once. Sequenced material: peripheral blood, taken 28 days after the second AZD1222 dose. The receptors originated from an adult who received the AZD1222 COVID-19 vaccine. Each CDR3 is given with its conserved first and last residue. D genes are given only for firm matches. Expanded clones get a size class; other rows say once, few or many, or leave the size out.

clone_size	v_call	j_call	d_call	cdr3_nt	cdr3_aa
few	TRBV7-8	TRBJ2-2	-	TGTGCCAGCTGGTATGGCCCACTTGGTGGGGAGCTGTTTTTT	CASWYGPLGGELFF
-	TRBV28	TRBJ2-1	TRBD1	TGTGCCAGCAGTTACCCCTCGGGACAGGGGAACAATGAGCAGTTCTTC	CASSYPSGQGNNEQFF
-	TRBV27	TRBJ1-2	-	TGTGCCAGCAGTTCTTCAGGGAGGGAAGGAACGATCTATGGCTACACCTTC	CASSSSGREGTIYGYTF
-	TRBV12-3/TRBV12-4	TRBJ2-5	-	TGTGCCAGCAGTTGGGATGAAGAGACCCAGTACTTC	CASSWDEETQYF
-	TRBV6-5	TRBJ1-5	-	TGTGCCAGTCTAGCCGCGACAGATCAGCCCCAGCATTTT	CASLAATDQPQHF
-	TRBV27	TRBJ2-1	-	TGTGCCAGCAGCCGAGAGGGGAGCTCCTACAATGAGCAGTTCTTC	CASSREGSSYNEQFF
-	TRBV29-1	TRBJ2-7	-	TGCAGCGTAGTACAGGGCCACGAGCAGTACTTC	CSVVQGHEQYF
-	TRBV29-1	TRBJ2-7	-	TGCAGCGTTCGAACTGGCGGCGGCTACGAGCAGTACTTC	CSVRTGGGYEQYF
-	TRBV19	TRBJ2-1	TRBD1	TGTGCCAGTAGTATTGGGACAGGGGTTTTCAATGAGCAGTTCTTC	CASSIGTGVFNEQFF
-	TRBV3-1/TRBV3-2	TRBJ2-5	TRBD2	TGTGCCAGCAGCCCCCATAGCGGGAGATCGGAGACCCAGTACTTC	CASSPHSGRSETQYF
-	TRBV7-9	TRBJ2-7	-	TGTGCCAGCAGCTTAGCCAGGGGGGGCGACCGCGACGAGCAGTACTTC	CASSLARGGDRDEQYF
-	TRBV7-2	TRBJ2-1	-	TGTGCCAGCAGCTTAATGATTGCATATGAGCAGTTCTTC	CASSLMIAYEQFF
once	TRBV5-1	TRBJ2-3	-	TGCGCCAGCAGCCTGGGACTGGAAGATACGCAGTATTTT	CASSLGLEDTQYF
-	TRBV27	TRBJ2-1	TRBD2	TGTGCCAGCAGTGAGGGAGGGTATGAGCAGTTCTTC	CASSEGGYEQFF
-	TRBV19	TRBJ2-7	TRBD1	TGTGCCAGTAGTTCCCGTACAGGGGCCAACGAGCAGTACTTC	CASSSRTGANEQYF
-	TRBV29-1	TRBJ1-4	-	TGCGGCGGGGGGACAAGAAATGAAAAACTGTTTTTT	CGGGTRNEKLFF
-	TRBV11-2	TRBJ2-5	-	TGTGCCAGCCAACCGATGTACGGGGAAGCAGAGACCCAGTACTTC	CASQPMYGEAETQYF
few	TRBV2	TRBJ1-2	-	TGTGCCAGCAGTGAATACTCCCCGGGTAGGGGCTACACCTTC	CASSEYSPGRGYTF
few	TRBV15	TRBJ2-3	TRBD2	TGTGCCACCAGCAGAGATCTAGCGGGAGGGCCTAGCACAGATACGCAGTATTTT	CATSRDLAGGPSTDTQYF
-	TRBV6-5	TRBJ1-5	-	TGTGCCAGCAGTTCAGCGGCAGGGCGTCAGCCCCAGCATTTT	CASSSAAGRQPQHF
-	TRBV6-2/TRBV6-3	TRBJ2-7	-	TGTGCCAGCAGTCCCTCCGACAGCTGGGACGAGCAGTACTTC	CASSPSDSWDEQYF
-	TRBV12-5	TRBJ1-2	-	TGTGCTAGTGTCCTCCGGGACACGGGAATTGGCGGCTACACCTTC	CASVLRDTGIGGYTF
-	TRBV7-9	TRBJ2-2	-	TGTGCCAGCAGCTCCCAGACTGTCACCGGGGAGCTGTTTTTT	CASSSQTVTGELFF
-	TRBV2	TRBJ2-5	-	TGTGCCAGCAGGAACTTGGAGACCCAGTACTTC	CASRNLETQYF
-	TRBV6-1	TRBJ1-1	-	TGTGCCAGCAGTGAAGTCCAGGGGATCACTGAAGCTTTCTTT	CASSEVQGITEAFF
-	TRBV15	TRBJ1-3	-	TGTGCCACCAGCAGAGTGCCCCGATCGGACTGGGCTGGAAACACCATATATTTT	CATSRVPRSDWAGNTIYF
-	TRBV24-1	TRBJ2-7	-	TGTGCCACCAGTGATTTGCTTCTTGCGCGATCCTACGAGCAGTACTTC	CATSDLLLARSYEQYF
-	TRBV10-3	TRBJ2-3	TRBD2	TGTGCCATCAGTGGGCCGGGACTAGCGACTAGCACAGATACGCAGTATTTT	CAISGPGLATSTDTQYF
-	TRBV3-1/TRBV3-2	TRBJ1-4	TRBD1	TGTGCCAGCAGCCTACAGGGGGTTAATGAAAAACTGTTTTTT	CASSLQGVNEKLFF
-	TRBV19	TRBJ1-1	-	TGTGCCAGTAGGTTTAACGGAATCGTGAACACTGAAGCTTTCTTT	CASRFNGIVNTEAFF
-	TRBV9	TRBJ1-3	-	TGTGCCAGCAGCGTAGAAGACAGAGTTTACTCTGGAAACACCATATATTTT	CASSVEDRVYSGNTIYF
many	TRBV28	TRBJ2-5	-	TGTGCCAGCAGCTCCCCCCCCGCGAGTAAAGAGACCCAGTACTTC	CASSSPPASKETQYF
-	TRBV28	TRBJ1-1	TRBD1	TGTGCCAGCAGTCCGCGGGACAGGGGCAACACTGAAGCTTTCTTT	CASSPRDRGNTEAFF
-	TRBV27	TRBJ1-5	-	TGTGCCAGCAGTCTTGCCTGGCCTCAGCCCCAGCATTTT	CASSLAWPQPQHF
-	TRBV19	TRBJ1-2	-	TGTGCCAGTAGTATGGAAGGGTACGGTGGTGGCTACACCTTC	CASSMEGYGGGYTF
-	TRBV1	TRBJ2-1	-	TGCACCAGCAGTCCCGGGACTATCCGATTTCACAATGAGCAGTTCTTC	CTSSPGTIRFHNEQFF
-	TRBV5-1	TRBJ2-7	-	TGCGCCAGCAGCTTGGGGTCAGGGGACTACGAGCAGTACTTC	CASSLGSGDYEQYF
-	TRBV4-2	TRBJ1-4	-	TGTGCCAGCAGCCAAGATCGGGGGGGTAAACTGTTTTTT	CASSQDRGGKLFF
once	TRBV25-1	TRBJ1-2	TRBD1	TGTGCCAGCAGTGACAAGACAGGGTTTAACTATGGCTACACCTTC	CASSDKTGFNYGYTF
-	TRBV20-1	TRBJ2-7	TRBD2	TGCAGTGCTAGTTCGGTTCTCAGCGGGAGCCACTACGAGCAGTACTTC	CSASSVLSGSHYEQYF
once	TRBV20-1	TRBJ1-4	-	TGCAGTGCTAGTCCTCGGGCCTTTAATGAAAAACTGTTTTTT	CSASPRAFNEKLFF
-	TRBV19	TRBJ1-1	-	TGTGCCAGTAGCCCCATCGGGCACACTGAAGCTTTCTTT	CASSPIGHTEAFF
-	TRBV7-8	TRBJ2-2	-	TGTGCCAGCAGCCCGCGGACGTCAGGCAACACCGGGGAGCTGTTTTTT	CASSPRTSGNTGELFF
-	TRBV6-5	TRBJ1-5	-	TGTGCCAGCACTGGTTGGAGCAATCAGCCCCAGCATTTT	CASTGWSNQPQHF
-	TRBV7-9	TRBJ1-6	-	TGTGCCAGCAGCTTAGCGGTGGGGAGCTCCTATAATTCACCCCTCCACTTT	CASSLAVGSSYNSPLHF
-	TRBV2	TRBJ2-7	TRBD1	TGTGCCAGCAGTGGGGGACAGGGTTACGAGCAGTACTTC	CASSGGQGYEQYF
-	TRBV20-1	TRBJ2-3	-	TGCAGTGCTACGTTCACAGATACGCAGTATTTT	CSATFTDTQYF
-	TRBV10-3	TRBJ1-1	TRBD1	TGTGCCATCGGAACAGGGGCTGAAGCTTTCTTT	CAIGTGAEAFF
-	TRBV30	TRBJ2-2	TRBD2	TGTGCCTGGAGTGTACCGGGAGGGCATACCGGGGAGCTGTTTTTT	CAWSVPGGHTGELFF